A selection of T cell receptor beta chains follows, all from one sample in a study of spatial heterogeneity in lung cancer. TCRdb redid the calling of the 5' RACE reads with MiXCR, one entry per CDR3 protein. The sample carries about 5,700 distinct CDR3 sequences, approximately 4.1% recorded once. The specimen comprised lung tumor tissue, sampled at surgery. These receptors all come from a female donor with early-stage non-small cell lung cancer. CDR3s include the opening cysteine and the closing phenylalanine or tryptophan. D genes are given only for firm matches. Only part of the rows carry a size: once, few, many, or a class if the clone is expanded.

d_gene	abundance	v_gene	j_gene	CDR3aa	CDR3nt
-	many	TRBV30	TRBJ2-7	CAWSVIYEQYF	TGTGCCTGGAGTGTAATCTACGAGCAGTACTTC
-	medium-sized	TRBV27	TRBJ1-2	CASSFGRGYGYTF	TGTGCCAGCAGTTTTGGGCGAGGCTATGGCTACACCTTC
TRBD1	many	TRBV20-1	TRBJ2-7	CSAPMTGGEAYEQYF	TGCAGTGCTCCAATGACAGGGGGAGAAGCCTACGAGCAGTACTTC
-	medium-sized	TRBV9	TRBJ2-1	CASNLGGTPEDEQFF	TGTGCCAGCAACCTAGGGGGGACACCGGAGGATGAGCAGTTCTTC
TRBD2	many	TRBV6-6	TRBJ2-1	CASSWGMTSGRLNEQFF	TGTGCCAGCAGTTGGGGGATGACTAGCGGGAGGTTAAATGAGCAGTTCTTC
-	medium-sized	TRBV5-1	TRBJ1-1	CASSLDRVGTEAFF	TGCGCCAGCAGCTTGGACAGGGTAGGGACTGAAGCTTTCTTT
-	few	TRBV27	TRBJ2-5	CASSGGELAETQYF	TGTGCCAGCAGTGGAGGGGAACTCGCAGAGACCCAGTACTTC
-	large	TRBV29-1	TRBJ1-5	CSVVGVAGQPQHF	TGCAGCGTTGTCGGGGTTGCAGGACAGCCCCAGCATTTT
-	few	TRBV5-4	TRBJ2-7	CASSLTAQSGQYF	TGTGCCAGCAGCTTGACGGCCCAATCGGGGCAGTACTTC
-	many	TRBV10-2	TRBJ2-3	CAGGLGLTDTQYF	TGCGCCGGGGGGTTGGGGCTAACAGATACGCAGTATTTT
-	-	TRBV24-1	TRBJ2-1	CATSFGTGEDEQFF	TGTGCCACCTCCTTCGGAACAGGGGAGGATGAGCAGTTCTTC
TRBD1	medium-sized	TRBV27	TRBJ2-2	CASSLGSGTGLWGTGELFF	TGTGCCAGCAGTTTGGGATCCGGGACAGGGTTGTGGGGGACCGGGGAGCTGTTTTTT
-	medium-sized	TRBV27	TRBJ2-3	CASSLRYTDTQYF	TGTGCCAGCAGTTTAAGGTACACAGATACGCAGTATTTT
TRBD1	many	TRBV24-1	TRBJ2-1	CATSDPGTVDEQFF	TGTGCCACCAGTGATCCCGGGACAGTGGATGAGCAGTTCTTC
-	many	TRBV15	TRBJ1-5	CATSRDKGHQPQHF	TGTGCCACCAGCAGAGATAAGGGTCATCAGCCCCAGCATTTT
TRBD1	many	TRBV10-3	TRBJ2-5	CAASTGTGVKETQYF	TGTGCCGCCTCAACCGGGACAGGCGTGAAAGAGACCCAGTACTTC
TRBD1	medium-sized	TRBV19	TRBJ1-1	CASSRHGQGGTPTEAFF	TGTGCCAGTAGTAGGCATGGACAGGGCGGAACCCCCACTGAAGCTTTCTTT
-	hyperexpanded	TRBV10-3	TRBJ2-3	CAISGASTDTQYF	TGTGCCATCAGCGGGGCAAGCACAGATACGCAGTATTTT
-	many	TRBV7-9	TRBJ2-1	CASSLSPSSLNEQFF	TGTGCCAGCAGCTTATCGCCTAGCAGCCTCAATGAGCAGTTCTTC
TRBD2	many	TRBV20-1	TRBJ2-3	CSAGRLAGTFTDTQYF	TGCAGTGCTGGCAGACTAGCGGGGACCTTTACAGATACGCAGTATTTT
TRBD2	medium-sized	TRBV7-6	TRBJ2-7	CASSLEATAGLDPYEQYF	TGTGCCAGCAGCTTAGAGGCCACGGCGGGACTAGATCCCTACGAGCAGTACTTC
-	-	TRBV6-1	TRBJ2-1	CASSDVGARYNEQFF	TGTGCCAGCAGTGATGTCGGGGCAAGATACAATGAGCAGTTCTTC
-	medium-sized	TRBV11-1	TRBJ2-7	CASSFDPLEQYF	TGTGCCAGCAGCTTCGACCCTCTCGAGCAGTACTTC
TRBD1	medium-sized	TRBV3-1	TRBJ2-1	CASSQEGPGGYNEQFF	TGTGCCAGCAGCCAAGAAGGTCCAGGGGGCTACAATGAGCAGTTCTTC
-	-	TRBV19	TRBJ2-1	CASSISVAGRNEQFF	TGTGCCAGTAGTATCAGTGTGGCGGGAAGAAATGAGCAGTTCTTC
-	many	TRBV28	TRBJ2-1	CASSLIRVSYNEQFF	TGTGCCAGCAGTTTGATACGGGTTTCCTACAATGAGCAGTTCTTC
-	many	TRBV11-2	TRBJ2-2	CASSLNRGSSTGELFF	TGTGCCAGCAGCTTAAATCGGGGATCGAGCACCGGGGAGCTGTTTTTT
-	medium-sized	TRBV2	TRBJ1-5	CASSASISNQPQHF	TGTGCCAGCAGTGCCTCAATTAGCAATCAGCCCCAGCATTTT
-	medium-sized	TRBV6-6	TRBJ2-5	CASRRTEIQETQYF	TGTGCCAGCAGACGTACAGAGATCCAAGAGACCCAGTACTTC
TRBD2	large	TRBV13	TRBJ2-3	CASSGTSFGEATDTQYF	TGTGCCAGCAGCGGGACTAGCTTTGGGGAGGCGACAGATACGCAGTATTTT
TRBD2	many	TRBV5-1	TRBJ2-1	CASSHTASGRANEQFF	TGCGCCAGCAGCCACACCGCTAGCGGGAGGGCAAATGAGCAGTTCTTC
-	hyperexpanded	TRBV5-1	TRBJ1-4	CASSYGTATNEKLFF	TGCGCCAGCAGCTACGGGACTGCAACTAATGAAAAACTGTTTTTT
-	-	TRBV11-1	TRBJ2-2	CASSLVKGTGELFF	TGTGCCAGCAGCTTAGTTAAGGGGACCGGGGAGCTGTTTTTT
TRBD2	medium-sized	TRBV12-3/TRBV12-4	TRBJ2-1	CASTLGPGLVTFF	TGTGCCAGCACTCTCGGGCCGGGACTAGTGACCTTCTTC
-	many	TRBV12-3/TRBV12-4	TRBJ1-6	CASSQGRMNSPLHF	TGTGCCAGCAGTCAGGGACGGATGAATTCACCCCTCCACTTT
-	medium-sized	TRBV11-2	TRBJ2-3	CASSLGGIGSDTQYF	TGTGCCAGCAGCTTAGGTGGGATTGGCTCAGATACGCAGTATTTT
-	-	TRBV20-1	TRBJ2-7	CSARLASDEQYF	TGCAGTGCTAGGTTAGCGTCAGACGAGCAGTACTTC
TRBD2	many	TRBV7-2	TRBJ2-1	CASSLALSGVSYNEQFF	TGTGCCAGCAGCTTAGCCCTTAGCGGGGTCTCCTACAATGAGCAGTTCTTC